This T cell receptor (beta chain) is drawn from a study of early T cells in non-severe SARS-CoV-2 infection. Study-wide background: Chains were unpaired, as sequencing was done on bulk RNA from unsorted whole blood. General study points: Matching against VDJdb likely underestimated virus-specific expansions, favoring anti-spike CD8.

As part of library construction, unique molecular identifiers were attached to individual cDNA molecules. TCRdb reprocessed the 5' RACE reads with MiXCR, giving one entry per CDR3 protein. The data contain fewer than 35,000 distinct CDR3 sequences, approximately 5.4% of them singletons. Regarding this clonotype: Its antigen is still unknown.

The CDR3 is made up of 18 amino acids. Germline V lookup: CDR1 MNHEY, CDR2 SMNVEV (reference sequence). After removal of 8 bases from V and 1 base from J, the junction contained 15 bases not matched to a gene. This sequence originates from an adult who was a healthcare worker with PCR-confirmed SARS-CoV-2 infection or an uninfected control (not recorded which). Specimen: whole blood. The chain employs TRBV27 and TRBJ2-5, with 11 nucleotides matching TRBD2. CDR3 region: CASRPTLRTSGLQETQYF. The CDR3 DNA is TGTGCCAGCCGACCCACCCTTAGGACTAGCGGGCTCCAAGAGACCCAGTACTTC.